These T cell receptor beta chains were read from a single sample in a study of monozygotic twins with inflammatory bowel disease. TCRdb re-called the 5' RACE reads and shows each CDR3 protein once, DNA omitted. The ten most abundant clones cover approximately 2% of a sample with more than 100,000 distinct CDR3 sequences. Sequences were obtained from blood. The source of these receptors is a human donor with ulcerative colitis or Crohn's disease, or a healthy co-twin of an affected twin (not recorded which). The CDR3 runs from the conserved cysteine through the conserved F or W.

>TRBJ2-1|TRBV6-5
CASSPGTGFSLSYNEQFF
>TRBJ1-6|TRBV20-1
CSAGQGLHSPLHF
>TRBJ2-1|TRBV12-3/TRBV12-4
CASSLGLADLGGQFF
>TRBJ2-1|TRBV20-1
CSARFINEQFF
>TRBJ1-5|TRBV9
CASSVDPVSGPQHF
>TRBJ2-2|TRBV7-9
CASSLTRELFF
>TRBJ2-5|TRBV18
CASSPRELQETQYF
>TRBJ1-6|TRBV18
CASSPQSDGPWDSPLHF
>TRBJ1-5|TRBV5-1
CASNIFGQEGNQPQHF
>TRBJ2-4|TRBV29-1
CSVGAKNMQYF
>TRBJ2-3|TRBV27
CASSPRLVSDTQYF
>TRBJ2-7|TRBV20-1
CSAAGQGYYEQYF
>TRBJ2-5|TRBV15
CATSTSGNRETQYF
>TRBJ1-2|TRBV10-3
CAISGAEGQGYGYTF
>TRBJ1-2|TRBV5-1
CASSLSRSEGYTF
>TRBJ2-3|TRBV20-1
CSARDPKEQDTQYF
>TRBJ2-3|TRBV6-4
CASSDGTSGGTDTQYF
>TRBJ2-5|TRBV7-2
CASSTGNLETQYF
>TRBJ2-7|TRBV7-2
CASSLEGAGEQYF
>TRBJ2-1|TRBV6-5
CASRTGLAGGRGYNEQFF
>TRBJ2-3|TRBV5-6
CASSGTEGATDTQYF
>TRBJ2-2|TRBV5-1
CASSFDNTGELFF
>TRBJ2-7|TRBV9
CASSVGQAASYEQYF